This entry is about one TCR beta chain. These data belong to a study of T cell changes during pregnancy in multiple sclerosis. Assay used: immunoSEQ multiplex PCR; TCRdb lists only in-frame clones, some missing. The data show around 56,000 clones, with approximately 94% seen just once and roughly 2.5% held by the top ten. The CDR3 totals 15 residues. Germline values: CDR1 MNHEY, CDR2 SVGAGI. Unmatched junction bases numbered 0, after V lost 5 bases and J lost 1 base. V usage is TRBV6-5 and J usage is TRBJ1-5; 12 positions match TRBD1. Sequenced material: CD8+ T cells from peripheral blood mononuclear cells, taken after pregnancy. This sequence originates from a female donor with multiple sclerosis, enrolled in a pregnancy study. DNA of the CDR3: TGTGCCAGCAGTGGGACAGGGGGCAGCAATCAGCCCCAGCATTTT. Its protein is CASSGTGGSNQPQHF.